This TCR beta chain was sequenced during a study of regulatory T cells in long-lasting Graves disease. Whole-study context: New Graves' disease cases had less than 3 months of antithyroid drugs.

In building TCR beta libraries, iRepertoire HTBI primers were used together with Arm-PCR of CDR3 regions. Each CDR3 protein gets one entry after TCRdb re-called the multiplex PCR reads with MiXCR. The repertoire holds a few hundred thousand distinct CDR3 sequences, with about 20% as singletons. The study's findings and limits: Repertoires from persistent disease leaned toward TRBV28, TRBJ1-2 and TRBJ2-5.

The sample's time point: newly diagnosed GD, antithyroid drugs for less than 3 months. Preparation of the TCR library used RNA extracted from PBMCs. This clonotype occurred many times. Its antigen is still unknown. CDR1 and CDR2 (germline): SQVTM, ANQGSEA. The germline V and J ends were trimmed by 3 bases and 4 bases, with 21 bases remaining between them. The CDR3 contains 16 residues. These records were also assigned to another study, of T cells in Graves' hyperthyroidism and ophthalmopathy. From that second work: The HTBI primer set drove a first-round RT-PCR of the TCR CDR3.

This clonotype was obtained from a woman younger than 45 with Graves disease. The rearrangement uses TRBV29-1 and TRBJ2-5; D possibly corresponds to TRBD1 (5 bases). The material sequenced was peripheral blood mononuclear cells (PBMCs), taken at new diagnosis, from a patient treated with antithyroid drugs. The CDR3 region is CSVDYVGRPVLETQYF. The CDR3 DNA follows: TGCAGCGTTGATTATGTGGGGCGCCCTGTCTTAGAGACCCAGTACTTC.